These 6 T cell receptor beta chains were sequenced from one sample in a study of blood T cell repertoires in COVID-19. Using immunoSEQ multiplex PCR, the repertoire was profiled, and TCRdb retains in-frame clones only, with some absent. The profile shows fewer than 250,000 clones, around four fifths of them singletons. Sequences were obtained from peripheral blood. These TCRs come from a middle-aged woman with active or convalescent COVID-19.

This chain joins TRBV30 and TRBJ1-1; D gene ambiguous. This CDR3 comprises 13 residues. The ends were cut back, 5 bases at V and 6 bases at J, with 16 bases in the middle. Germline CDR1 is GTSNPN and CDR2 is SVGIG (reference sequence). The CDR3 spells CAWVGRWMPEAFF. CDR3 bases: TGTGCCTGGGTGGGGAGATGGATGCCTGAAGCTTTCTTT.

The chain employs TRBV5-1 and TRBJ2-1, with TRBD2 identical over 7 bases. With V trimmed by 2 bases and J by 12 bases, 8 bases remained unmatched. Germline V gene lookup returns CDR1 SGHRS and CDR2 YFSETQ. The CDR3 is 13 residues long. The CDR3 reads CASSLGLGTAQFF. The CDR3 nucleotides are TGCGCCAGCAGCTTAGGACTAGGGACGGCGCAGTTCTTC.

The DNA of the CDR3 is TGTGCCAGCTCACCACCAATTAGCGGCTACAATGAGCAGTTCTTC. Its protein is CASSPPISGYNEQFF. The chain joins TRBV18 to TRBJ2-1; a possible D gene is TRBD2 (6 bases). Germline CDR1 reads KGHSH; CDR2 reads LQKENI. Trimming took off 0 bases at V and 3 bases at J, with 9 bases between the two ends. This CDR3 is 15 amino acids long.

V is TRBV18 and J is TRBJ2-3; 12 bases fit TRBD2. With 2 bases clipped from V and 1 base from J, the junction kept 13 bases outside the gene matches. This CDR3 has 20 amino acids. Germline V gene lookup returns CDR1 KGHSH and CDR2 LQKENI. CDR3 amino acids: CASSPSTSGGPPRGTDTQYF. Here the CDR3 DNA reads TGTGCCAGCTCACCATCAACTAGCGGGGGGCCGCCGCGGGGCACAGATACGCAGTATTTT.

The rearrangement links TRBV5-1 to TRBJ2-1; possible D gene TRBD1, 6 bases. V shed 0 bases and J shed 5 bases, with 9 bases lying between them. The CDR3 is 14 residues long. The germline V gene has CDR1 SGHRS and CDR2 YFSETQ. Written as DNA, the CDR3 is TGCGCCAGCAGCTTGGTGGGGGCGCACAATGAGCAGTTCTTC. Its protein is CASSLVGAHNEQFF.

V is TRBV18 and J is TRBJ1-6; 9 nucleotides agree with TRBD1. Trimming took 5 bases from V and 7 from J; bases not matched to a gene: 3. Germline values: CDR1 KGHSH, CDR2 LQKENI. The CDR3 totals 14 residues. In DNA, the CDR3 is TGTGCCAGCTCAAAGGGGACAGGGAATTCACCCCTCCACTTT. Protein product: CASSKGTGNSPLHF.